This is a list of T cell receptor beta chains from one sample in a study of blood T cell repertoires in COVID-19. The assay was immunoSEQ multiplex PCR, and TCRdb's table has in-frame clones only and misses some. Of 110,000 to 150,000 clones listed, about 80% were seen once; the top ten hold over 35%. Source material: peripheral blood. The receptors were gathered from a human donor in a cohort sampled during active COVID-19. CDR3s include the opening cysteine and the closing phenylalanine or tryptophan. The order of the fields is V gene, D gene, clone size, J gene, CDR3 DNA, CDR3 protein. The D gene is left open where the match is weak. Size values are once, few and many counts, or a class for expanded clones, and some rows have none.

>TRBV7-2|NA|NA|TRBJ1-5
TGTGCCAGCAGCCCTCCCGGGGTCCAAAATCAGCCCCAGCATTTT
CASSPPGVQNQPQHF
>TRBV28|TRBD1|NA|TRBJ1-2
TGTGCCAGCACCCTCGGGGGACAGAACTATGGCTACACCTTC
CASTLGGQNYGYTF
>TRBV9|TRBD1|NA|TRBJ1-2
TGTGCCAGCAGCCCGGGGACAGGGGGTCGATTTGGCAGGGACTATGGCTACACCTTC
CASSPGTGGRFGRDYGYTF
>TRBV7-2|NA|once|TRBJ1-2
TGTGCCAGCAGTAAAGGACTTCTTATAGCTAACTATGGCTACACCTTC
CASSKGLLIANYGYTF
>TRBV12-3/TRBV12-4|NA|NA|TRBJ1-4
TGTGCCAGCACCCGGGGGGGCGGGGAAAAACTGTTTTTT
CASTRGGGEKLFF
>TRBV7-3|NA|few|TRBJ2-1
TGTGCCAGCAGCTTTCAGGGCAATGAGCAGTTCTTC
CASSFQGNEQFF
>TRBV19|NA|few|TRBJ2-3
TGTGCCAGTAGTCCGGGTATGGGCACAGATACGCAGTATTTT
CASSPGMGTDTQYF
>TRBV9|TRBD1|NA|TRBJ1-1
TGTGCCAGCAGCGCCGGACAGGGCAACACTGAAGCTTTCTTT
CASSAGQGNTEAFF
>TRBV10-3|NA|NA|TRBJ1-1
TGTGCCATCAGTTCTATGAACACTGAAGCTTTCTTT
CAISSMNTEAFF
>TRBV7-2|TRBD1|NA|TRBJ1-2
TGTGCCAGCAGCATCCGACAGGGAACTAACTATGGCTACACCTTC
CASSIRQGTNYGYTF
>TRBV4-1|TRBD2|NA|TRBJ2-5
TGCGCCAGCAGTCCCGGCGGACTAGCGGGAGGCGGAAGGTCAGAGACCCAGTACTTC
CASSPGGLAGGGRSETQYF
>TRBV20-1|TRBD2|NA|TRBJ2-1
TGCAGTGCTAGTACCCTAGCGGGAAGGGGTAAGGGCTACAATGAGCAGTTCTTC
CSASTLAGRGKGYNEQFF
>TRBV30|NA|NA|TRBJ2-3
TGTGCCTGGACGACAGGCTCTCTGTTCACAGATACGCAGTATTTT
CAWTTGSLFTDTQYF
>TRBV5-8|TRBD1|NA|TRBJ2-1
TGTGCCAGCAGCAGCCGGGACAGCTTTATTCATGAGCAGTTCTTC
CASSSRDSFIHEQFF
>TRBV4-3|NA|once|TRBJ2-1
TGCGCCAGCAGCCAAGCGGCTAGCCCCCACAATGAGCAGTTCTTC
CASSQAASPHNEQFF
>TRBV11-2|TRBD1|NA|TRBJ2-1
TGTGCCAGCAGCTTCCAGGGGGCGCGGAATGAGCAGTTCTTC
CASSFQGARNEQFF
>TRBV19|NA|NA|TRBJ1-1
TGTGCCAGTAGTAACGGACAATTGAACACTGAAGCTTTCTTT
CASSNGQLNTEAFF
>TRBV12-3/TRBV12-4|NA|NA|TRBJ1-1
TGTGCCAGCAGTTTTGTGTACTCTGAAGCTTTCTTT
CASSFVYSEAFF
>TRBV5-6|NA|few|TRBJ1-1
TGTGCCAGCAGCTTCCTCTACGGGACTGAAGCTTTCTTT
CASSFLYGTEAFF
>TRBV10-3|TRBD1|NA|TRBJ2-3
TGTGCCAGCACCGGGACAGGACTCACAGATACGCAGTATTTT
CASTGTGLTDTQYF
>TRBV11-1|TRBD1|NA|TRBJ2-7
TGTGCCAGCAGCCCCCAGGATGGGACAGGGAGGCCCCCGCAGTACTTC
CASSPQDGTGRPPQYF
>TRBV4-3|TRBD1|NA|TRBJ2-2
TGCGCCAGCAGCCAGATACAGGGGGCTGTCGGGGAGCTGTTTTTT
CASSQIQGAVGELFF